Given below is one T cell receptor (beta chain) in context. The germline V and J ends were trimmed by 2 bases and 5 bases, with 12 bases remaining between them. CDR3 size: 15 residues. The germline V gene has CDR1 SEHNR and CDR2 FQNEAQ (reference sequence). This sample's time point: baseline, week 1 (first vaccination visit). Treatment in this sample: pre-vaccination baseline after standard-of-care therapy. Profiled with immunoSEQ multiplex PCR; TCRdb holds only in-frame clones, not every one. The sample lists roughly 38,000 clones; roughly three quarters were seen once. This sample was taken from a study of a mutant IDH1 vaccine in newly diagnosed glioma.

This receptor was identified in a man aged 35-49 years with glioma. Some clones in this sample may be carry-over from other donors' samples. The source material was PBMCs, sampled from a glioma patient treated with radiotherapy, temozolomide or both. V usage is TRBV7-9 and J usage is TRBJ1-4, with D possibly TRBD1 on 5 matching bases. This chain's CDR3 is CASSLRGDGNEKLFF. The CDR3 region has the DNA TGTGCCAGCAGCTTACGAGGGGATGGGAATGAAAAACTGTTTTTT. Full variable domain (missing parts from reference TRBV7-9 and TRBJ1-4): DTGVSQNPRHKITKRGQNVTFRCDPISEHNRLYWYRQTLGQGPEFLTYFQNEAQLEKSRLLSDRFSAERPKGSFSTLEIQRTEQGDSAMYLCASSLRGDGNEKLFFGSGTQLSVL.